The next 13 T cell receptor beta chains were all read from a single sample in a study of OX40 agonist ivuxolimab in advanced cancers. TCRdb's copy holds only in-frame clones and misses some; the assay was immunoSEQ multiplex PCR. The sample includes some 74,000 clones, 82% of them seen just once. Sequencing was performed on CD4+ or CD8+ T cells sorted from blood, taken in a trial of the OX40 agonist ivuxolimab. The receptors originated from an adult with an advanced solid tumor such as melanoma, head and neck, liver or kidney cancer.

This chain links TRBV18 with TRBJ1-3; D call uncertain. The CDR3 contains 14 residues. V lost 7 bases and J lost 4, with 14 bases in between. Germline V gene sequence: CDR1 KGHSH, CDR2 LQKENI. DNA of the CDR3: TGTGCCAGCTTCGCCGGCATTTTGGGAAACACCATATATTTT. Translation: CASFAGILGNTIYF.

This chain joins TRBV6-5 and TRBJ1-1, with 7 bases aligning to TRBD1. The germline V gene has CDR1 MNHEY and CDR2 SVGAGI. The CDR3 loop spans 15 amino acids. V lost 2 bases to trimming and J lost 2 bases; unmatched junction nucleotides: 5. Written as DNA, the CDR3 is TGTGCCAGCAGTTACCACGGGACAGCCAACACTGAAGCTTTCTTT. Amino acids: CASSYHGTANTEAFF.

The table lists this clone with a count of one. The V and J genes are TRBV18 and TRBJ2-1; 7 bases are shared with TRBD1. The V gene end was trimmed by 3 bases and the J gene end by 6 bases; junction bases not matched to a gene: 8. CDR3 length: 15 residues. Germline values: CDR1 KGHSH, CDR2 LQKENI. In DNA, the CDR3 is TGTGCCAGCTCACCCACCAAGACAGGGACCAATGAGCAGTTCTTC. It codes for CASSPTKTGTNEQFF. The whole variable domain, filled in from reference TRBV18 and TRBJ2-1, reads NAGVMQNPRHLVRRRGQEARLRCSPMKGHSHVYWYRQLPEEGLKFMVYLQKENIIDESGMPKERFSAEFPKEGPSILRIQQVVRGDSAAYFCASSPTKTGTNEQFFGPGTRLTVL.

This clone was observed a single time. V usage is TRBV6-6 and J usage is TRBJ1-1; D might be TRBD1 (5 bases). V was cut by 1 base and J by 11 bases, with 14 bases left in between. Germline V CDR1 and CDR2: MNHNY, SVGAGI (reference sequence). The CDR3 totals 13 residues. This chain's CDR3 is CASSYWASGLAFF. CDR3 bases: TGTGCCAGCAGTTACTGGGCTTCAGGGTTGGCTTTCTTT.

The CDR3 reads CASSLTVRNTEAFF. The DNA of the CDR3 is TGCGCCAGCAGCTTAACAGTCAGGAACACTGAAGCTTTCTTT. J is TRBJ1-1 and V is TRBV5-1; D remains unclear. Deletions cut 2 bases from V and 1 base from J, with 9 bases between. The CDR3 runs to 14 residues. From germline, CDR1 is SGHRS and CDR2 YFSETQ.

This sequence joins TRBV28 and TRBJ1-4, with TRBD1 as a possible D gene (5 bases). The CDR3 consists of 15 residues. Trimming left V 6 bases short and J 8 bases short, with 19 bases between. The germline V gene encodes CDR1 MDHEN and CDR2 SYDVKM. The chain's CDR3 is CASSSPGRGKEKLFF. CDR3 DNA sequence: TGTGCCAGCAGCTCCCCGGGTCGGGGGAAGGAAAAACTGTTTTTT.

CDR3 in DNA: TGCGCCAGCAGCTTATTTACTCCCGGGCGAGTGGCTGAGCAGTTCTTC. Its protein is CASSLFTPGRVAEQFF. The chain is built from TRBV5-1 and TRBJ2-1; D remains unclear. This CDR3 is built from 16 residues. V was clipped by 2 bases and J by 9 bases, with 21 bases between them. Germline loops: CDR1 SGHRS, CDR2 YFSETQ.

The chain has TRBV7-2 and TRBJ2-1; a weak D match, TRBD1 (6 bases). Trimming pared 5 bases from V and 2 bases from J, leaving 10 bases between. The CDR3 is made up of 14 amino acids. Per the germline V gene, CDR1 is SGHTA and CDR2 is FQGNSA. The CDR3 loop reads CASSRDTPYNEQFF. The CDR3 DNA reads as TGTGCCAGCAGCCGGGACACCCCCTACAATGAGCAGTTCTTC.

The chain recombines TRBV7-9 with TRBJ1-1; D perhaps matches TRBD1 (5 bases). With 4 bases removed from V and 3 bases from J, the gap between germline ends came to 24 bases. CDR3 size: 18 residues. Germline V lookup: CDR1 SEHNR, CDR2 FQNEAQ (reference sequence). Written as DNA, the CDR3 is TGTGCCAGCAGCTCCCTTGTGGTGGGGCAGGGAGCAGACACTGAAGCTTTCTTT. Translated, it gives CASSSLVVGQGADTEAFF. The full variable domain, in which reference TRBV7-9 and TRBJ1-1 provide the parts outside the CDR3, is DTGVSQNPRHKITKRGQNVTFRCDPISEHNRLYWYRQTLGQGPEFLTYFQNEAQLEKSRLLSDRFSAERPKGSFSTLEIQRTEQGDSAMYLCASSSLVVGQGADTEAFFGQGTRLTVV.

The J gene is TRBJ2-7, the V gene TRBV25-1, with 7 bases aligning to TRBD1. The CDR3 extends over 13 amino acids. Germline V gene sequence: CDR1 MGHDK, CDR2 SYGVNS. V lost 6 bases, J lost 0 bases, and 2 bases stayed unmatched. CDR3 region: CASRRTGSYEQYF. CDR3 DNA sequence: TGTGCCAGCAGAAGGACAGGCTCCTACGAGCAGTACTTC.

This clone was seen more than once but under ten times. The chain joins TRBV2 to TRBJ2-3; D is tentatively TRBD1 or TRBD2 (6 bases each). CDR1 and CDR2 from the germline V gene are SNHLY and FYNNEI. V dropped 2 bases and J dropped 4 bases, with 10 bases sitting between them. This CDR3 spans 14 amino acids. CDR3 DNA: TGTGCCAGCAGTGAACAGGGGAGGTCAGATACGCAGTATTTT. Its protein product is CASSEQGRSDTQYF.

This chain connects TRBV27 to TRBJ2-3; 7 bases are a match to TRBD1. V was clipped by 2 bases and J by 4 bases; unmatched bases: 6. Germline V CDR1 and CDR2: MNHEY, SMNVEV (reference sequence). This CDR3 spans 15 amino acids. CDR3 bases: TGTGCCAGCAGTTTACCCCGGGGACAGTCAGATACGCAGTATTTT. Translation gives CASSLPRGQSDTQYF.

The J gene is TRBJ1-2, the V gene TRBV4-1, with D possibly TRBD1 on 5 matching bases. There are 16 residues in the CDR3. CDR1 and CDR2 from the germline V gene are MGHRA and YSYEKL. The V end was cut by 0 bases, the J end by 4 bases, with 15 bases between. This CDR3 reads CASSQDSAQVFYGYTF. The CDR3 bases are TGCGCCAGCAGCCAAGACTCGGCACAGGTTTTCTATGGCTACACCTTC.